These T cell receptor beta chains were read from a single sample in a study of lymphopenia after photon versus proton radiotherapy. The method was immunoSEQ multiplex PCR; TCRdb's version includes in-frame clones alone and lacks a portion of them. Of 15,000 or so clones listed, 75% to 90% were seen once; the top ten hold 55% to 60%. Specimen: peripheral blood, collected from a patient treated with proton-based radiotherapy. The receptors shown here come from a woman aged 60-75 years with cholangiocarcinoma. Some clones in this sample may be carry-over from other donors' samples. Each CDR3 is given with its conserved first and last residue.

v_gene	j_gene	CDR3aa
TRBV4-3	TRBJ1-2	CASSQDFRGGIDGYTF
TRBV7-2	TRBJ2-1	CATGRGWNEQFF
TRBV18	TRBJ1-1	CASSLTGGGTEAFF
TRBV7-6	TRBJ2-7	CASSPIADRGFYEQYF
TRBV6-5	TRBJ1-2	CASSKPGTGKGYTF
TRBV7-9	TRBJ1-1	CASMTEGWNTEAFF
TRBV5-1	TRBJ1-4	CASSFTGGNEKLFF
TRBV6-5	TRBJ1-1	CASSTETGGVKAFF
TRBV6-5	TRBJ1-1	CASSYSRGPSTEAFF
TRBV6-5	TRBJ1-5	CASSFGQGDQPQHF
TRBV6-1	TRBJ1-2	CASSQTGSSYTF
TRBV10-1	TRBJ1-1	CASRLGQNTEAFF
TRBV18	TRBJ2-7	CASSPGTGNEQYF
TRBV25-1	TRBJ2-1	CASSDSGQSIRNEQFF